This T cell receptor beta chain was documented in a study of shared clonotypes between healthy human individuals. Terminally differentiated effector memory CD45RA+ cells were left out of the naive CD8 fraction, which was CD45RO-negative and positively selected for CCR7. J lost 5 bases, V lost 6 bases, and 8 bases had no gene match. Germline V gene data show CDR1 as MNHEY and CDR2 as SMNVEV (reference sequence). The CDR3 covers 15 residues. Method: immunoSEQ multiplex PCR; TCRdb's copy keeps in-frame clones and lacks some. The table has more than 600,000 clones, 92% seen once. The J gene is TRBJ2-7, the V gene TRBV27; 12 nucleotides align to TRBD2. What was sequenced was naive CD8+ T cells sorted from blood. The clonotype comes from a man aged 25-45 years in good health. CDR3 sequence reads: CASRELAGGLHEQYF. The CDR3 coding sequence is TGTGCCAGCAGAGAACTAGCGGGAGGCCTCCACGAGCAGTACTTC.